The subject of this entry is one TCR beta chain. The sample holds many counts of this clonotype. Its cognate antigen has yet to be identified. The input lacks base qualities; no much larger clone sits a single base away. Library prep was done by 5' RACE. The data were produced on a NextSeq 500. The TCR library protocol attached unique molecular identifiers to individual cDNA molecules to correct for sequencing error and PCR bias. Both TCR alpha and beta chains were sequenced, and tight co-correlation was observed between alpha and beta sequence abundances in each sample. The authors processed their data as follows. Decombinator V4 was used to perform V gene, J gene and CDR3 annotation of TCR sequences. TCRs were defined as expanded if a significant change between any two time points was detected under a Poisson model with p below 0.0001. TCR abundances were normalised to the total number of TCRs sequenced per sample and were expressed as counts per million. MAIT TCRs were defined by TRAV1-2 paired with TRAJ12, TRAJ20 or TRAJ33, and iNKT TCRs by TRAV10 paired with TRAJ18. VDJdb, accessed 1 November 2021, was searched for CMV, EBV and SARS-CoV-2 annotated TCRs, with TCRs annotated for multiple antigens excluded. The public reads were run again by TCRdb, first through fastp at Q25 and then through MiXCR, and only productive beta chains were kept. Rows merge per CDR3 protein into single entries with the most common DNA and genes. The V and J calls come from TCRdb's annotation, not from the publication. The sample records roughly 69,000 distinct CDR3 sequences, 7% to 10% of which are singletons. The ten largest account for 10% to 15% of the sample.

From the cysteine up to the phenylalanine, the CDR3 has a length of 13 residues. The retained sequence is limited to the CDR3, 39 bases, with the frame set at the first base. At the junction V is shortened by 2 bases and J by 8 bases; bases outside the gene matches: 3. As encoded in the germline V gene (reference sequence), CDR1 is LNHDA while CDR2 is SQIVND. These data originate in a study of early T cells in non-severe SARS-CoV-2 infection listed by TCRdb under 2021. At the level of the whole study: Because TCR sequencing was done on bulk RNA from unsorted whole blood, the alpha and beta chains could not be paired.

The study was a case-control design nested within a healthcare worker cohort in London, UK, with weekly nasopharyngeal swab PCR tests and blood sampling. Healthcare workers were recruited between 23 and 31 March 2020, during the week of the UK lockdown, and were followed weekly for up to roughly 15 weeks. The investigation overall reported the following: VDJdb matching was skewed toward anti-spike CD8 responses, so virus-specific expansions were likely underestimated and private and CD4 specificities were missed.

The rearrangement combines TRBV19 with TRBJ1-2, and TRBD1 matches 9 of the central bases. The starting material was whole blood, obtained at baseline. The source is an adult who was a healthcare worker with PCR-confirmed SARS-CoV-2 infection or an uninfected control (not recorded which). CDR3 region: CASSITGGGGYTF. The DNA is TGTGCCAGTAGTATAACAGGGGGCGGCGGCTACACCTTC.